The sequence of this T cell receptor (beta chain) was determined in a study of T cells after yellow fever vaccination. The germline V and J ends were trimmed by 6 bases and 1 base, with 12 bases remaining between them. CDR3 length: 14 residues. The V gene's germline CDR1 is MGHDK and CDR2 SYGVNS. This clonotype was observed a handful of times. A process of 5'RACE template switching, which added a universal primer site and UMIs, was used to make TCR cDNA. TCRdb ran MiXCR on the 5' RACE reads and lists one entry per CDR3 protein. The sample shows under 200,000 distinct CDR3 sequences, approximately 11% of them seen only once.

This specimen consisted of CD8+ T cells sorted from PBMCs, obtained 15 days after the yellow fever booster vaccination. The chain employs TRBV25-1 and TRBJ1-1; D unclear. The source is a man in his late teens or twenties who received the YFV17D yellow fever vaccine. The CDR3 is CASSPGRTNTEAFF. The DNA for the CDR3 is TGTGCCAGCAGCCCCGGACGGACGAACACTGAAGCTTTCTTT.